One and the same sample provided the 14 T cell receptor beta chains below, sequenced in a study of post-analysis software for immune sequencing data. Broader study findings: Compared with controls, patients had more of roughly five TRBV segments, including TRBV5-6, TRBV5-1 and TRBV20-1.

TCR beta cDNA libraries included unique molecular identifiers. TCRdb redid the calling of the PCR reads with MiXCR, one entry per CDR3 protein. This sample has roughly 400,000 distinct CDR3 sequences, with approximately 37% found just once. For these TCRs, the target antigens are not known. Input material: blood. These receptors were collected from a girl aged 2 to 10 with multiple sclerosis.

This clonotype was observed a few times. This chain joins TRBV4-1 and TRBJ2-1; maybe TRBD2 (6 bases). Germline-derived CDR1 and CDR2 are MGHRA and YSYEKL. Trimming shortened V by 0 bases and J by 6 bases, and 12 bases separated the two germline ends. The CDR3 length is 15 residues. For the CDR3, the DNA is TGCGCCAGCAGCCAAGAGGGGCCTAGCGCCAATGAGCAGTTCTTC. This encodes CASSQEGPSANEQFF.

This sequence joins TRBV29-1 and TRBJ1-1; D is unresolved. CDR3 length: 12 amino acids. The V end lost 2 bases, the J end lost 7 bases, and 11 bases lay between the germline ends. Per the germline V gene, CDR1 is SQVTM and CDR2 is ANQGSEA. CDR3 DNA sequence: TGCAGCGTTGAATTCATCGGGGATGAAGCTTTCTTT. Its protein is CSVEFIGDEAFF. Using reference TRBV29-1 and TRBJ1-1 for the parts outside the CDR3, the full variable domain is SAVISQKPSRDICQRGTSLTIQCQVDSQVTMMFWYRQQPGQSLTLIATANQGSEATYESGFVIDKFPISRPNLTFSTLTVSNMSPEDSSIYLCSVEFIGDEAFFGQGTRLTVV.

This clonotype was observed a single time. The rearrangement joins TRBV20-1 to TRBJ1-2; the D is unclear. The CDR3 spans 13 residues. CDR1 DFQATT and CDR2 SNEGSKA come from the germline V gene (reference sequence). V lost 5 bases and J lost 4, with 14 bases in between. The CDR3 DNA follows: TGCAGTGCTGGAACAAGCCCCTCCTATGGCTACACCTTC. Translated, it gives CSAGTSPSYGYTF.

The V and J genes are TRBV10-2 and TRBJ1-5, with 9 bases matching TRBD1. The length of the CDR3 is 16 residues. With 3 bases clipped from V and 2 bases from J, the junction kept 5 bases outside the gene matches. Germline lookup yields CDR1 WSHSY and CDR2 SAAADI. The CDR3: CASSEGTGYGNQPQHF. The CDR3 DNA follows: TGCGCCAGCAGTGAAGGGACAGGGTATGGCAATCAGCCCCAGCATTTT.

The chain is built from TRBV10-3 and TRBJ2-3, with 7 nucleotides matching TRBD2. This CDR3 is built from 17 residues. In germline, CDR1 is ENHRY, CDR2 SYGVKD. The V segment lost 2 bases and the J segment 2 bases; nucleotides outside the gene matches: 10. The CDR3: CAISEIRERGDTDTQYF. In nucleotides, the CDR3 is TGTGCCATCAGTGAGATTCGAGAGCGGGGAGACACAGATACGCAGTATTTT.

The sample holds a few counts of this clonotype. This chain uses TRBV27 with TRBJ2-6; D unclear. The germline CDR1 and CDR2 sequences are MNHEY and SMNVEV (reference sequence). This CDR3 contains 16 residues. V was cut by 2 bases and J by 4 bases, with 12 bases left in between. The CDR3 nucleotides are TGTGCCAGCAGTTTAGAACCCCCTCTCGGGGCCAACGTCCTGACTTTC. Amino acids: CASSLEPPLGANVLTF.

This clonotype was seen at least ten times. The J gene is TRBJ2-5, the V gene TRBV27, with D unclear. Germline V CDR1 and CDR2: MNHEY, SMNVEV (reference sequence). CDR3 length equals 13 residues. With 3 bases removed from V and 0 bases from J, the gap between germline ends came to 5 bases. CDR3 sequence (DNA): TGTGCCAGCAGTTTCTCTTACCAAGAGACCCAGTACTTC. It codes for CASSFSYQETQYF.

Remarks on this clonotype: One end of the junction fails to match germline, which may point to a read error. The J gene is TRBJ2-1, the V gene TRBV4-3, with 8 bases matching TRBD2. Germline V gene data show CDR1 as LGHNA and CDR2 as YSLEER. The CDR3 covers 16 residues. CDR3 sequence (DNA): TGCGCCAACAGCCAAGAGGGACTAGGGGCCTACAATGAGCAGTTCTTC. This translates into CANSQEGLGAYNEQFF.

As concerns this clonotype: At one end, the junction sequence differs from germline, possibly due to a read error. J is TRBJ2-1 and V is TRBV10-3; tentatively, D is TRBD1 (5 bases). This CDR3 has 15 residues. In germline, CDR1 is ENHRY, CDR2 SYGVKD. The chain's CDR3 is CAISESHQGYTEQFF. In DNA form, the CDR3 reads TGTGCCATCAGTGAGTCACATCAGGGTTACACTGAGCAGTTCTTC.

V and J are TRBV29-1 and TRBJ2-7; TRBD2 aligns across 11 bases. Germline V gene sequence: CDR1 SQVTM, CDR2 ANQGSEA. The V gene end was trimmed by 3 bases and the J gene end by 3 bases; junction bases not matched to a gene: 10. The CDR3 totals 16 residues. The CDR3 DNA reads TGCAGCGTTGAGTTCCCTACTAGCGGGAGCCTCTACGAGCAGTACTTC. As protein: CSVEFPTSGSLYEQYF.

V and J are TRBV27 and TRBJ2-3; D remains unclear. Per the germline V gene, CDR1 is MNHEY and CDR2 is SMNVEV (reference sequence). Trimming cost V 7 bases and J 2 bases, with 10 bases left between them. The length of the CDR3 is 13 residues. The CDR3 here is CASTNWDTDTQYF. DNA of the CDR3: TGTGCCAGCACCAATTGGGACACAGATACGCAGTATTTT.

The chain carries TRBV6-2 or TRBV6-3 and TRBJ1-1, with TRBD1 as a possible D gene (6 bases). CDR1 and CDR2 from the germline V gene are MNHEY and SVGEGT. The CDR3 is 14 residues long. V lost 6 bases to trimming and J lost 2 bases, with 13 bases between them. The CDR3 reads CASSPRQANTEAFF. CDR3 DNA: TGTGCCAGCAGCCCACGACAGGCCAACACTGAAGCTTTCTTT.

This chain uses TRBV27 with TRBJ2-7; D may match TRBD1 or TRBD2 (5 bases each). The V and J ends lost 5 bases and 2 bases respectively, with 13 bases between them. Germline V gene sequence: CDR1 MNHEY, CDR2 SMNVEV (reference sequence). The CDR3 has 14 residues. CDR3 residues: CASSADRDPYEQYF. The CDR3 bases are TGTGCCAGCAGTGCAGACCGGGACCCCTACGAGCAGTACTTC.

The chain is built from TRBV7-9 and TRBJ2-1, with 9 nucleotides matching TRBD2. The germline V gene has CDR1 SEHNR and CDR2 FQNEAQ (reference sequence). This CDR3 is 15 amino acids long. The V segment lost 6 bases and the J segment 10 bases; nucleotides outside the gene matches: 13. In DNA form, the CDR3 reads TGTGCCAGCAGGTTGGGGCTAGCGGGGCCAGGGGAGCAGTTCTTC. Translation: CASRLGLAGPGEQFF. The full variable domain, completed using reference TRBV7-9 and TRBJ2-1, is DTGVSQNPRHKITKRGQNVTFRCDPISEHNRLYWYRQTLGQGPEFLTYFQNEAQLEKSRLLSDRFSAERPKGSFSTLEIQRTEQGDSAMYLCASRLGLAGPGEQFFGPGTRLTVL.